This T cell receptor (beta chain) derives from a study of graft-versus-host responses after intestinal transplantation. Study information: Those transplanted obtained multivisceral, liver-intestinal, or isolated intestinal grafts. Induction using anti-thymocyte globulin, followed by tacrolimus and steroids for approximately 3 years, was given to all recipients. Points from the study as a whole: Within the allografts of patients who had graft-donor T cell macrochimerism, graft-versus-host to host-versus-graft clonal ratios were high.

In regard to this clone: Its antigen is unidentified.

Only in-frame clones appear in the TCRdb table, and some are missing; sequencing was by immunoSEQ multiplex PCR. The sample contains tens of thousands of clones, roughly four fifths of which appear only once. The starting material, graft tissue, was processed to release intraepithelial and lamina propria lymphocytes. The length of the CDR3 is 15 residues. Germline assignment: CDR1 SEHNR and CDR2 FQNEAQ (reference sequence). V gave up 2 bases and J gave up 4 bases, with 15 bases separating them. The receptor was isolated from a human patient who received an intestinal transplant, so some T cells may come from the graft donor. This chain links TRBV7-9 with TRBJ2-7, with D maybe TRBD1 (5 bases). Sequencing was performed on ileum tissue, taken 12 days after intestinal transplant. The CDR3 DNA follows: TGTGCCAGCAGCTTAAATTCGGCAGGGATGTACGAGCAGTACTTC. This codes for CASSLNSAGMYEQYF.